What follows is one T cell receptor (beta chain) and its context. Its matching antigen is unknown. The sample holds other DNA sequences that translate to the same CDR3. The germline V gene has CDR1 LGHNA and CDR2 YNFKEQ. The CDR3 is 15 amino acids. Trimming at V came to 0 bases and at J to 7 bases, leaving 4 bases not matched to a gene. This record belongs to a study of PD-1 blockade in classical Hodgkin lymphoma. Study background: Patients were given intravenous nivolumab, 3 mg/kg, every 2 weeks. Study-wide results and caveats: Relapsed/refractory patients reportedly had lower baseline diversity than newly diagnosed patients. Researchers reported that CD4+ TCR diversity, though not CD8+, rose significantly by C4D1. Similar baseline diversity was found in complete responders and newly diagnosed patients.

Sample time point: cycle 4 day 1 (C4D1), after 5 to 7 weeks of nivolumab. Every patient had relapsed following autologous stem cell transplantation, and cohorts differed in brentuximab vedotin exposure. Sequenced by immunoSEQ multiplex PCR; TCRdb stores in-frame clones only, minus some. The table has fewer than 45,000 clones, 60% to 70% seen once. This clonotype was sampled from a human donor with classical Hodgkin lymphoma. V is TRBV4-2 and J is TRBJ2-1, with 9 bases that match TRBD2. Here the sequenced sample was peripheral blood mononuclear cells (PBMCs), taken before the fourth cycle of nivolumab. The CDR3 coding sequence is TGTGCCAGCAGCCAAGAGCTAGCGGGAAATAATGAGCAGTTCTTC. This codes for CASSQELAGNNEQFF.